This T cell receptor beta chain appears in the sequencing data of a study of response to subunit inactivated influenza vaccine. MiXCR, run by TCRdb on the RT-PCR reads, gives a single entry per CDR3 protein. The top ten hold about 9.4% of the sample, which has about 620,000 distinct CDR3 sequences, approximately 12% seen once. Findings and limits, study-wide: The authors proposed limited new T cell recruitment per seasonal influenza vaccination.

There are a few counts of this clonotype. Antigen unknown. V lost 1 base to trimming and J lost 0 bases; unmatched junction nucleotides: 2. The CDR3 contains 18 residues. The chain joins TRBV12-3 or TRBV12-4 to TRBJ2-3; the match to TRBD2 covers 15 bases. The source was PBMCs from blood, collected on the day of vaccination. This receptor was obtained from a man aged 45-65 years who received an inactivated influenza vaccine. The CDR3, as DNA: TGTGCCAGCAGTTTAGGGACTAGCGGGGGGGTAAGCACAGATACGCAGTATTTT. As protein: CASSLGTSGGVSTDTQYF.